The present T cell receptor beta chain was sequenced within a study of CD8+CD57+ T cells in acquired aplastic anemia. Patients selected for sequencing had displayed CD8+CD57+ cell expansion by flow cytometry. Untreated patients provided the blood samples, with no therapy given before sampling. Points from the study as a whole: Twenty-nine was the count of CD8+ CDR3 sequences that patients shared with controls. Patients and healthy controls showed no significant CD8+ Simpson's diversity difference.

The use of genomic DNA as template underpinned the TCR beta VDJ and CDR3 profiling. TCRdb recomputed calls from the reads with MiXCR, one row per CDR3 protein. The sample carries roughly 120,000 distinct CDR3 sequences, 55% to 70% recorded once. V lost 0 bases, J lost 2 bases, and 15 bases lay in between. The CDR3 runs 17 residues. Germline CDR1 and CDR2: LGHNA and YNFKEQ. Of note for this clonotype: Its antigen is unidentified.

The V gene is TRBV4-2, the J gene TRBJ2-3; tentatively, D is TRBD2 (6 bases). This TCR was sampled from a human donor with aplastic anemia. The sample consisted of sorted CD4+, CD8+, or CD8+CD57+ T cells (not recorded which) from PBMCs. The CDR3 DNA reads TGTGCCAGCAGCCAAGAACCGGGACTCACGACCACAGATACGCAGTATTTT. Protein product: CASSQEPGLTTTDTQYF.